Listed below are T cell receptor beta chains from one sample, sequenced in a study of blood T cell repertoires in COVID-19. Clones were read by immunoSEQ multiplex PCR, and TCRdb kept only the in-frame ones, dropping some. In the table there are under 200,000 clones, around 82% of which are singletons. The specimen sequenced was PBMCs or T cells enriched from blood (not recorded which). The receptors come from a woman aged 55-70 years with acute COVID-19. Both conserved end residues are part of each CDR3.

TRBV5-1 | CASSLTSGGATDTQYF
TRBV5-1 | CASSLGSGSRVQETQYF
TRBV7-2 | CASSITGQRYGYTF
TRBV4-3 | CASSQLSGGGETQYF
TRBV7-9 | CASRTGKEGNTIYF
TRBV5-1 | CASSIGEGRIIYEQYF
TRBV19 | CATGVPGAVYEQYF
TRBV18 | CASSPPFQGVGNTIYF
TRBV7-9 | CASSLMRSGAGEQYF
TRBV10-2 | CASSGAPPTQYF
TRBV6-2/TRBV6-3 | CASSYPRQGRYDTEAFF
TRBV2 | CASSETGANYGYTF
TRBV2 | CASRLAGGSVGTQYF
TRBV7-2 | CASSLGGAEGNTIYF
TRBV19 | CASSPRTSGSNHEQFF
TRBV29-1 | CSVEAPRDRPYGYTF
TRBV4-2 | CASSQAGTGYSNYGYTF
TRBV5-1 | CASGQGASTEAFF
TRBV5-4 | CASSLRNRVHPSDTEAFF
TRBV7-8 | CASIPQRGIIGELFF
TRBV12-3/TRBV12-4 | CASSSDRAYGYTF
TRBV19 | CASQVSGKGTEAFF
TRBV10-1 | CASSEPGTAQYF
TRBV11-3 | CASSPGARGGELFF
TRBV2 | CASSEDQNMNTEAFF
TRBV6-5 | CASSLYETQYF
TRBV7-2 | CASSTTGRRYEQYF
TRBV28 | CANGASGTGELFF
TRBV6-6 | CASSYSTSGETQYF
TRBV11-2 | CASSPLAGGPTDTQYF
TRBV19 | CASSGQFNSPLHF
TRBV4-3 | CASSQDGAGGPSDTQYF
TRBV28 | CASSPSGGPYNSPLHF
TRBV5-5 | CASSRDLYEQYF
TRBV10-3 | CAISVDSSQETQYF
TRBV10-3 | CAIRPRTGADTQYF
TRBV5-4 | CASSLRQGANSPLHF
TRBV21-1 | CASSKFSGTGRVTGELFF
TRBV6-2/TRBV6-3 | CASSLSSAGLLYNEQFF
TRBV9 | CASSVEGSGGLPSTDTQYF
TRBV6-5 | CASPPSSGNTIYF
TRBV7-2 | CASSLKTYNEKLFF
TRBV9 | CASSPQGALVTEAFF
TRBV5-1 | CASSSGQPDQPQHF
TRBV25-1 | CASSDTRTLNSPLHF
TRBV19 | CASGGRADTQYF
TRBV7-6 | CASTDFPGYGYTF
TRBV4-3 | CASSQVFGDNQPQHF
TRBV9 | CASSGGLAGGSTYNEQFF
TRBV11-2 | CASSSSGLVYEQYF
TRBV12-5 | CASSGVTGELFF